The 4 T cell receptor beta chains below come from one sample, sequenced in a study of CD8 T cells in ankylosing spondylitis. TCRdb processed the 5' RACE reads anew with MiXCR; each CDR3 protein has one entry. The sample shows 700,000 or so distinct CDR3 sequences, around 19% of them seen only once. Study-wide results and caveats: A motif of several highly homologous TCR beta variants was seen as apparently characteristic of ankylosing spondylitis blood.

No antigen has been identified for these receptors. The sample taken for sequencing was blood, either unsorted or a sorted T cell fraction (not recorded which). Receptor source: a male donor with ankylosing spondylitis.

This clonotype has more than one count but fewer than ten. The rearrangement links TRBV15 to TRBJ1-1, with TRBD1 matching over 7 bases. Germline assignment: CDR1 LNHNV and CDR2 YYDKDF (reference sequence). Trimming cost V 1 base and J 4 bases; bases outside gene matches: 9. This CDR3 has 16 amino acids. The CDR3 here is CATSRVKGAGSTEAFF. The CDR3 region has the DNA TGTGCCACCAGCAGAGTGAAGGGGGCGGGGAGCACTGAAGCTTTCTTT. Full variable domain (missing parts from reference TRBV15 and TRBJ1-1): DAMVIQNPRYQVTQFGKPVTLSCSQTLNHNVMYWYQQKSSQAPKLLFHYYDKDFNNEADTPDNFQSRRPNTSFCFLDIRSPGLGDTAMYLCATSRVKGAGSTEAFFGQGTRLTVV.

The chain links TRBV18 to TRBJ2-7; possibly TRBD1 or TRBD2 for D (7 bases each). The CDR3 sequence is 14 residues long. Germline V gene sequence: CDR1 KGHSH, CDR2 LQKENI. Trimming pared 2 bases from V and 6 bases from J, leaving 14 bases between. The CDR3 sequence is CASSPRQGEGEQYF. The CDR3 DNA reads TGTGCCAGCTCACCAAGGCAGGGGGAGGGCGAGCAGTACTTC.

Regarding this clonotype: Since a much larger clone is just one base distant, this may be a read error. J is TRBJ1-5 and V is TRBV20-1; 7 positions match TRBD1. The length of the CDR3 is 13 residues. CDR1 is DFQATT and CDR2 is SNEGSKA in the germline V gene (reference sequence). The CDR3 nucleotides read TGCGGTGCTAGTAAGACAGGGAATCAGCCCCAGCATTTT. Its protein product is CGASKTGNQPQHF.

This sequence joins TRBV11-2 and TRBJ1-2; D gene ambiguous. Trimming left V 2 bases short and J 7 bases short, with 11 bases between. Germline CDR1 is SGHAT and CDR2 is FQNNGV. The CDR3 sequence is 13 residues long. The CDR3 here is CASSLNLVSGYTF. The CDR3 bases are TGTGCCAGCAGCTTAAATCTGGTCTCTGGCTACACCTTC.